Listed below are T cell receptor beta chains from one sample, sequenced in a study of T cells in Graves' hyperthyroidism and ophthalmopathy. One entry per CDR3 protein, called by TCRdb with MiXCR from the multiplex PCR reads. Counted here are nearly 600,000 distinct CDR3 sequences, 11% to 15% occurring once; the ten biggest clones make up more than 4.5%. The specimen sequenced was blood. These receptors were collected from a woman aged 25 to 39 with Graves' hyperthyroidism that later progressed to Graves' ophthalmopathy. The CDR3 runs from the conserved cysteine through the conserved F or W. The order of the fields is D gene, J gene, V gene, clone size, CDR3 protein, CDR3 DNA. A D gene is named only where the DNA matches it firmly. Expanded clones are given a class, and other clones once, few, many or no size at all.

NA | TRBJ2-1 | TRBV19 | NA | CASSTSPHEQFF | TGTGCCAGTAGTACCTCCCCCCATGAGCAGTTCTTC
NA | TRBJ2-1 | TRBV29-1 | many | CSVEGQHNEQFF | TGCAGCGTTGAAGGACAACACAATGAGCAGTTCTTC
TRBD2 | TRBJ2-7 | TRBV28 | many | CASSLHAGTSGINEQYF | TGTGCCAGCAGTTTGCACGCCGGGACTAGCGGGATCAACGAGCAGTACTTC
TRBD2 | TRBJ2-1 | TRBV4-1 | NA | CASSRQSGTGNEQFF | TGCGCCAGCAGCCGACAGAGCGGGACGGGTAATGAGCAGTTCTTC
TRBD1 | TRBJ2-7 | TRBV5-1 | few | CASSLWGQGVYEQYF | TGCGCCAGCAGCTTGTGGGGACAGGGGGTCTATGAGCAGTACTTC
NA | TRBJ2-5 | TRBV2 | many | CASMSQETQYF | TGTGCCAGCATGAGCCAAGAGACCCAGTACTTC
NA | TRBJ2-2 | TRBV6-2/TRBV6-3 | many | CASSYAVLRANTGELFF | TGTGCCAGCAGTTACGCTGTTTTGCGGGCGAACACCGGGGAGCTGTTTTTT
NA | TRBJ2-7 | TRBV5-6 | NA | CASSLFPVEQYF | TGTGCCAGCAGCTTGTTCCCCGTGGAGCAGTACTTC
NA | TRBJ2-2 | TRBV7-9 | many | CASSLVLKAVNTGELFF | TGTGCCAGCAGCTTAGTCCTGAAGGCAGTGAACACCGGGGAGCTGTTTTTT
TRBD1 | TRBJ2-1 | TRBV29-1 | many | CSSWGQGTGQFF | TGCAGCTCATGGGGACAGGGGACGGGGCAGTTCTTC
NA | TRBJ1-6 | TRBV9 | many | CASSVEGLALHF | TGTGCCAGCAGCGTAGAGGGGTTGGCCCTCCACTTT
NA | TRBJ2-7 | TRBV29-1 | many | CSVRGTNTYEQYF | TGCAGCGTTCGCGGGACGAACACCTACGAGCAGTACTTC
TRBD2 | TRBJ2-3 | TRBV19 | few | CASSIGTWEGRTDTQYF | TGTGCCAGTAGTATAGGGACGTGGGAGGGCCGCACAGATACGCAGTATTTT
TRBD2 | TRBJ2-7 | TRBV27 | many | CASSLLGGEAPYEQYF | TGTGCCAGCAGTTTATTGGGGGGGGAGGCACCCTACGAGCAGTACTTC
NA | TRBJ2-3 | TRBV7-2 | many | CASSLASGLSTDTQYF | TGTGCCAGCAGCTTAGCCAGCGGACTTAGCACAGATACGCAGTATTTT
TRBD1 | TRBJ1-2 | TRBV19 | few | CASATGQGLHYGYTF | TGTGCCAGTGCGACAGGGCAGGGATTGCACTATGGCTACACCTTC
TRBD2 | TRBJ2-2 | TRBV20-1 | NA | CSAREGRGLNTGELFF | TGCAGTGCTAGAGAGGGGAGGGGCCTTAACACCGGGGAGCTGTTTTTT
NA | TRBJ2-7 | TRBV3-1 | NA | CASSQEGTTGEQYF | TGTGCCAGCAGCCAAGAGGGGACGACGGGGGAGCAGTACTTC
NA | TRBJ1-5 | TRBV10-3 | many | CAGGVNQPQHF | TGTGCCGGAGGAGTGAATCAGCCCCAGCATTTT
NA | TRBJ2-3 | TRBV7-3 | many | CASSFRRGHTDTQYF | TGTGCCAGCAGCTTTCGGCGGGGCCACACAGATACGCAGTATTTT
NA | TRBJ1-2 | TRBV29-1 | NA | CSVEVGAWEPNYGYTF | TGCAGCGTTGAAGTGGGGGCGTGGGAACCTAACTATGGCTACACCTTC
NA | TRBJ1-5 | TRBV12-3/TRBV12-4 | many | CASSSGKPQHF | TGTGCCAGCAGTTCAGGGAAGCCCCAGCATTTT
NA | TRBJ2-4 | TRBV11-2 | many | CASSFLPGDPKNIQYF | TGTGCCAGCAGTTTCTTACCGGGGGATCCCAAAAACATTCAGTACTTC
NA | TRBJ2-5 | TRBV5-8 | NA | CASSLVRVGQETQYF | TGTGCCAGCAGCTTGGTACGGGTTGGCCAAGAGACCCAGTACTTC
NA | TRBJ2-1 | TRBV4-1 | few | CASSGTPSYNEQFF | TGCGCCAGCAGCGGGACACCTTCCTACAATGAGCAGTTCTTC
NA | TRBJ2-3 | TRBV24-1 | many | CATSDQADTQYF | TGTGCCACCAGTGATCAAGCAGATACGCAGTATTTT
TRBD2 | TRBJ2-1 | TRBV19 | many | CASMGAGGMVRYYEQFF | TGTGCCAGTATGGGAGCGGGAGGGATGGTGCGTTATTATGAGCAGTTCTTC
NA | TRBJ2-7 | TRBV7-9 | few | CASSLESRGPTYEQYF | TGTGCCAGCAGCTTAGAAAGCAGGGGCCCGACCTACGAGCAGTACTTC
TRBD2 | TRBJ2-3 | TRBV6-5 | few | CASSYSEREAPDTQYF | TGTGCCAGCAGTTACTCTGAGCGGGAGGCACCAGATACGCAGTATTTT
NA | TRBJ1-1 | TRBV5-6 | many | CASSWGQGNTEAFF | TGTGCCAGCTCATGGGGCCAGGGAAACACTGAAGCTTTCTTT
TRBD2 | TRBJ2-1 | TRBV6-2/TRBV6-3 | few | CASSYGTSGEQFF | TGTGCCAGCAGCTATGGGACTAGCGGGGAGCAGTTCTTC
TRBD1 | TRBJ2-2 | TRBV2 | many | CASSVGRGSGELFF | TGTGCCAGCAGTGTCGGCAGGGGGTCAGGGGAGCTGTTTTTT
NA | TRBJ2-5 | TRBV19 | few | CASRPDPPWEETQYF | TGTGCCAGTAGGCCGGACCCTCCTTGGGAGGAGACCCAGTACTTC
NA | TRBJ2-6 | TRBV24-1 | NA | CATSGSTGTGANVLTF | TGTGCCACCAGTGGGTCGACAGGAACTGGGGCCAACGTCCTGACTTTC
TRBD1 | TRBJ1-1 | TRBV6-5 | NA | CASSYPRTGGTEAFF | TGTGCCAGCAGTTACCCCCGGACAGGGGGCACTGAAGCTTTCTTT
TRBD2 | TRBJ2-1 | TRBV6-1 | many | CASSSVLAGNEQFF | TGTGCCAGCAGTTCCGTGCTAGCGGGAAATGAGCAGTTCTTC
NA | TRBJ2-1 | TRBV14 | NA | CASSQDKAGGSYNEQFF | TGTGCCAGCAGCCAAGATAAGGCGGGCGGCTCCTACAATGAGCAGTTCTTC
NA | TRBJ2-7 | TRBV5-4 | few | CASSLETGGDVYEQYF | TGTGCCAGCAGCTTGGAGACTGGGGGTGATGTTTACGAGCAGTACTTC
TRBD1 | TRBJ2-3 | TRBV7-9 | few | CALGDRGTDTQYF | TGTGCCCTAGGGGACAGGGGCACAGATACGCAGTATTTT
NA | TRBJ2-6 | TRBV28 | few | CASSLSDRSSGANVLTF | TGTGCCAGCAGTTTATCGGACAGATCCTCTGGGGCCAACGTCCTGACTTTC
NA | TRBJ2-7 | TRBV18 | NA | CASSPLVETYEQYF | TGTGCCAGCTCACCACTTGTAGAGACCTACGAGCAGTACTTC
TRBD1 | TRBJ1-4 | TRBV12-5 | many | CASGFSGTGNEKLFF | TGTGCTAGTGGTTTTTCCGGGACAGGGAATGAAAAACTGTTTTTT